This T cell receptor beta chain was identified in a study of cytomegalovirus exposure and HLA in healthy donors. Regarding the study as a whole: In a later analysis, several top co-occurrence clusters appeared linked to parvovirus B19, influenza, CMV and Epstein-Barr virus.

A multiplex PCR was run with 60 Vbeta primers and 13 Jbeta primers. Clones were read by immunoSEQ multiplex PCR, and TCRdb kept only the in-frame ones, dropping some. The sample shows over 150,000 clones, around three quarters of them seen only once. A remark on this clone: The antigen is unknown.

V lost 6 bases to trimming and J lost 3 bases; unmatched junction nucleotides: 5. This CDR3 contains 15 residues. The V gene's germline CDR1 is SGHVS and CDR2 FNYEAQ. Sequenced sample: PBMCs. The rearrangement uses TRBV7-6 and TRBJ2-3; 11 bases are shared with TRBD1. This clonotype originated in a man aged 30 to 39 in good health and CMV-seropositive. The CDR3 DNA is TGTGCCAGCAGTTCGGACAGGGGGCGAACAGATACGCAGTATTTT. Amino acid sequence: CASSSDRGRTDTQYF.